This T cell receptor (beta chain) was recovered during a study of blood T cell repertoires in COVID-19. Study summary: The study drew acute and convalescent COVID-19 samples from the United States, Italy and Spain. In each case, the material was cDNA or gDNA derived from T cells, B-cell-depleted T cells, or PBMCs.

Germline values: CDR1 KGHDR, CDR2 SFDVKD. The length of the CDR3 is 13 residues. Trimming stripped 3 bases from V and 1 base from J, with 5 bases between. Measured with immunoSEQ multiplex PCR; TCRdb has only the in-frame clones, and not every one. The sample shows 290,000 or so clones, approximately 90% of them seen only once. While infection was still active, Seattle patients were enrolled and then followed longitudinally. V is TRBV24-1 and J is TRBJ1-1; possibly TRBD1 for D (5 bases). The sample was peripheral blood. The sequence was obtained from a woman in her 30s with COVID-19, enrolled during active disease. CDR3 protein: CATSDGQNTEAFF. The CDR3 nucleotides are TGTGCCACCAGTGATGGACAGAACACTGAAGCTTTCTTT.